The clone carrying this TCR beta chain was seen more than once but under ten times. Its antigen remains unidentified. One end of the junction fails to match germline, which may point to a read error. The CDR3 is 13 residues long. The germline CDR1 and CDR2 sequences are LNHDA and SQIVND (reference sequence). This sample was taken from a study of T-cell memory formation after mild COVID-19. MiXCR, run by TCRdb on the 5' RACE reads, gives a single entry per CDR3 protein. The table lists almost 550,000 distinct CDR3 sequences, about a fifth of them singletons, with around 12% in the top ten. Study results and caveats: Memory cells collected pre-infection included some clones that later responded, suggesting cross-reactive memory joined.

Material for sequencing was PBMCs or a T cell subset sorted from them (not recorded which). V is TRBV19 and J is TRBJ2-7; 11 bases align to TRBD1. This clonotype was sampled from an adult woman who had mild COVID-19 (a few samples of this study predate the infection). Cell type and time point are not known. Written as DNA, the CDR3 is TGTGCCAGTAGTGGCCCCGGGACAGGGGGTATGGACTTC. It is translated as CASSGPGTGGMDF.